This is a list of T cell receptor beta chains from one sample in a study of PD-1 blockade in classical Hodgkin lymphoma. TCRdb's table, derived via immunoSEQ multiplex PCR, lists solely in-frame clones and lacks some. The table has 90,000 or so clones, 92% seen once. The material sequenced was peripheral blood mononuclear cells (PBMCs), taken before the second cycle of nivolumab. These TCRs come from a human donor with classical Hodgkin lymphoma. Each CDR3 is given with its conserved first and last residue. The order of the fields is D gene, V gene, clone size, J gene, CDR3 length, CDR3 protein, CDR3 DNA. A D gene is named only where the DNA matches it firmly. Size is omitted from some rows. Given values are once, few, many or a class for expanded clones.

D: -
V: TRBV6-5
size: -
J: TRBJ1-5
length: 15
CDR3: CASSYSGYRNQPQHF
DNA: TGTGCCAGCAGTTACTCGGGGTACCGCAATCAGCCCCAGCATTTT

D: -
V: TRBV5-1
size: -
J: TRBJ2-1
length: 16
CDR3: CASSRTGASSYNEQFF
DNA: TGCGCCAGCAGCCGGACGGGGGCAAGCTCCTACAATGAGCAGTTCTTC

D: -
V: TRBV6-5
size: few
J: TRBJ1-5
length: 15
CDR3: CASSYSGGSGQPQHF
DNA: TGTGCCAGCAGTTACAGCGGGGGGAGCGGTCAGCCCCAGCATTTT

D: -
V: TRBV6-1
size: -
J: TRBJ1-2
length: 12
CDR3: CASSERGIGYTF
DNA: TGTGCCAGCAGTGAACGAGGTATTGGCTACACCTTC

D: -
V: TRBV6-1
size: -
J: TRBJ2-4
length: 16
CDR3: CASSEPRGLAKNIQYF
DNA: TGTGCCAGCAGTGAGCCAAGGGGGTTAGCCAAAAACATTCAGTACTTC

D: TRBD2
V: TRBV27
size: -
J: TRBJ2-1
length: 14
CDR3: CASSGLAGVDEQFF
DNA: TGTGCCAGCAGCGGGCTAGCGGGAGTCGATGAGCAGTTCTTC

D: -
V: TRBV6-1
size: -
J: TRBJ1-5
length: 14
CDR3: CASSGALSNQPQHF
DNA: TGTGCCAGCAGTGGCGCCCTTAGCAATCAGCCCCAGCATTTT

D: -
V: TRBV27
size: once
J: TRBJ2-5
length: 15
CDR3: CASSLSEGRMETQYF
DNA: TGTGCCAGCAGTTTATCGGAGGGCAGGATGGAGACCCAGTACTTC

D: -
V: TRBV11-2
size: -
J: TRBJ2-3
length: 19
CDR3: CASSLETVAGLSFTDTQYF
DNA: TGTGCCAGCAGCTTAGAGACAGTCGCTGGACTATCCTTCACAGATACGCAGTATTTT

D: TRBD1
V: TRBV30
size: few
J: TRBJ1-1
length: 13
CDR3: CALQGLLNTEAFF
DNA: TGTGCCTTACAGGGGTTGTTGAACACTGAAGCTTTCTTT

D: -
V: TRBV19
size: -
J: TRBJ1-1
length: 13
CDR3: CASSIKRNTEAFF
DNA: TGTGCCAGTAGTATTAAGAGGAACACTGAAGCTTTCTTT

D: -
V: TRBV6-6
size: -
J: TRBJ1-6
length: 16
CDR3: CASSYAVLYKPSPLHF
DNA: TGTGCCAGCAGTTACGCTGTTTTGTACAAGCCTTCACCCCTCCACTTT

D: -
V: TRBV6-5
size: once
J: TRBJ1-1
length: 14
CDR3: CASKAGTMNTEAFF
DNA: TGTGCCAGCAAGGCCGGGACAATGAACACTGAAGCTTTCTTT

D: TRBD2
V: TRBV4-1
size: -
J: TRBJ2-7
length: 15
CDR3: CASSDLGGRSYEQYF
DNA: TGCGCCAGCAGTGATCTGGGGGGGAGGAGCTACGAGCAGTACTTC